These 10 T cell receptor beta chains share one sample of origin, sequenced in a study of beta chain features in type 1 diabetes. Reverse transcribing all isolated RNA meant expressed TCRB transcripts were sequenced. This table comes from immunoSEQ multiplex PCR, and its TCRdb copy is limited to in-frame clones, with some not included. The sample includes approximately 240,000 clones, 16% of them seen just once. Regarding the study as a whole: There was a moderate but significant shortening of TCRB CDR3s in all four CD4+ subsets of Type 1 diabetes patients.

For these receptors, no antigen is known. Material for sequencing was naive CD4+ T cells from blood. These receptor sequences come from a man aged 25 to 45 with type 1 diabetes.

This clone was found a few times. The chain combines TRBV30 with TRBJ1-4; D gene ambiguous. CDR3 size: 14 residues. Deletions cut 3 bases from V and 8 bases from J, with 16 bases between. Germline V gene lookup returns CDR1 GTSNPN and CDR2 SVGIG (reference sequence). The CDR3 protein is CAWSPGSPGEKLFF. CDR3 bases: TGTGCCTGGAGCCCCGGGAGCCCGGGCGAAAAACTGTTTTTT.

The sample holds a few counts of this clone. The chain links TRBV11-1 to TRBJ2-7, with D perhaps matching TRBD1 (6 bases). V lost 5 bases to trimming and J lost 1 base, with 15 bases between them. The CDR3 has 15 residues. Germline CDR1 and CDR2: SGHAT and FQDESV (reference sequence). Written as DNA, the CDR3 is TGTGCCAGCAGCGCACAGGGTCCAAGATCCTACGAGCAGTACTTC. This gives the protein CASSAQGPRSYEQYF.

With respect to this clone: Other nucleotide sequences in the sample specify the same CDR3. The CDR3 sequence: CASSVAGGRTDTQYF. For the CDR3, the DNA is TGTGCCAGCAGCGTAGCAGGGGGGAGAACAGATACGCAGTATTTT. The chain uses TRBV9 and TRBJ2-3; maybe TRBD1 (7 bases). The CDR3 contains 15 residues. Germline lookup yields CDR1 SGDLS and CDR2 YYNGEE. Trimming pared 0 bases from V and 3 bases from J, leaving 11 bases between.

The chain links TRBV5-1 to TRBJ2-1; 11 bases align to TRBD2. The CDR3 extends over 15 amino acids. Germline values: CDR1 SGHRS, CDR2 YFSETQ. J was trimmed by 3 bases and V by 6 bases; bases with no gene match: 5. The CDR3 bases are TGCGCCAGCACTGTGGGACTAGCGGACTACAATGAGCAGTTCTTC. This codes for CASTVGLADYNEQFF.

V usage is TRBV30 and J usage is TRBJ1-5; TRBD1 matches 9 bases. The V gene end was trimmed by 0 bases and the J gene end by 4 bases; junction bases not matched to a gene: 10. The CDR3 length is 17 residues. In germline, CDR1 is GTSNPN, CDR2 SVGIG (reference sequence). The CDR3: CAWSVRVGTGPNQPQHF. In nucleotides, the CDR3 is TGTGCCTGGAGTGTACGAGTAGGGACAGGGCCTAATCAGCCCCAGCATTTT.

This clone turned up a few times. V is TRBV29-1 and J is TRBJ2-7, with D hard to call. The CDR3 has 13 residues. Trimming left V 6 bases short and J 5 bases short, with 17 bases between. Germline CDR1 and CDR2: SQVTM and ANQGSEA. Written as DNA, the CDR3 is TGCAGCGTCGCATGGGATAGTACCGACGAGCAGTACTTC. As protein: CSVAWDSTDEQYF.

The rearrangement joins TRBV10-3 to TRBJ2-1, with 9 nucleotides matching TRBD1. Germline V CDR1 and CDR2: ENHRY, SYGVKD. Trimming took 4 bases from V and 6 from J; bases not matched to a gene: 10. CDR3 length: 16 residues. This CDR3 is CAISVYLRDRVNEQFF. Written as DNA, the CDR3 is TGTGCCATCAGTGTCTATCTCCGGGACAGGGTCAATGAGCAGTTCTTC.

This clone turned up a few times. V is TRBV7-9 and J is TRBJ1-1; TRBD1 agrees at 7 bases. The ends lost 2 bases at V and 2 bases at J; junction bases unmatched: 5. The CDR3 runs to 15 residues. Germline values: CDR1 SEHNR, CDR2 FQNEAQ (reference sequence). The CDR3 protein is CASSLQGQLNTEAFF. CDR3 nucleotides: TGTGCCAGCAGCTTACAGGGACAGTTAAACACTGAAGCTTTCTTT.

This chain joins TRBV18 and TRBJ1-1; D not certain. The CDR3 is made up of 15 amino acids. Germline loops: CDR1 KGHSH, CDR2 LQKENI. Trimming stripped 3 bases from V and 6 bases from J, with 17 bases between. As DNA, the CDR3 is TGTGCCAGCTCACCGGGCCAGTCGTATTACGCTGAAGCTTTCTTT. This gives the protein CASSPGQSYYAEAFF.

This clone came up a few times. V and J are TRBV15 and TRBJ1-5; D is possibly TRBD1 (5 bases). CDR1 is LNHNV, CDR2 YYDKDF, per germline (reference sequence). This CDR3 region has 16 residues. V shed 0 bases and J shed 1 base, with 10 bases lying between them. CDR3 protein: CATSRDQGRSNQPQHF. The CDR3 nucleotides read TGTGCCACCAGCAGAGATCAGGGACGGAGCAATCAGCCCCAGCATTTT. The variable domain in full, with the rest retrieved from reference TRBV15 and TRBJ1-5, is DAMVIQNPRYQVTQFGKPVTLSCSQTLNHNVMYWYQQKSSQAPKLLFHYYDKDFNNEADTPDNFQSRRPNTSFCFLDIRSPGLGDTAMYLCATSRDQGRSNQPQHFGDGTRLSIL.